The source of this T cell receptor (beta chain) is a study of beta chain features in type 1 diabetes. Study results and limitations: Shortening that was moderate but significant affected the TCRB CDR3s of Type 1 diabetes patients in all four CD4+ subsets.

Expressed TCRB transcripts were sequenced, since all the RNA that had been isolated was reverse transcribed. Repertoires were generated with immunoSEQ multiplex PCR, while TCRdb's copy carries only in-frame clones and drops some. In the table there are 620,000 or so clones, roughly a sixth of which are singletons. This clone was counted a few times. Its matching antigen is unknown. Trimming stripped 7 bases from V and 6 bases from J, with 21 bases between. The CDR3 is made up of 15 amino acids. This TCR was sampled from a young man in good health. The sample was naive CD4+ T cells from blood. The chain links TRBV23-1 to TRBJ1-2, with D perhaps TRBD1 (6 bases). TRBV23-1 is placed among ORFs of uncertain function. The CDR3 DNA is TGCGCCAGCACCCCGAACAGGGCCTGTTTTGATGGCTACACCTTC. This codes for CASTPNRACFDGYTF.